Presented here are 22 T cell receptor beta chains from one specimen sequenced in a study of cytomegalovirus exposure and HLA in healthy donors. The PCR contained 60 Vbeta and 13 Jbeta primers. Profiling relied on immunoSEQ multiplex PCR, and the TCRdb table lists in-frame clones only, not all of them. The table records about 120,000 clones, around 70% of them present only once. Specimen: PBMCs. The receptors stem from a woman between 18 and 29 years old in good health and CMV-seronegative.

This clone was counted once. DNA of the CDR3: TGTGCCAGTAGTATCTCGGGGACACAGGATCAGCCCCAGCATTTT. Translating it yields CASSISGTQDQPQHF. J is TRBJ1-5 and V is TRBV19; a weak D match, TRBD1 (6 bases). The ends were cut back, 3 bases at V and 5 bases at J, with 14 bases in the middle. CDR3 length equals 15 residues. Germline lookup yields CDR1 LNHDA and CDR2 SQIVND (reference sequence).

This chain uses TRBV7-9 with TRBJ1-5, with D maybe TRBD1 (5 bases). The V gene's germline CDR1 is SEHNR and CDR2 FQNEAQ (reference sequence). Trimming pared 2 bases from V and 4 bases from J, leaving 9 bases between. The CDR3 sequence is 14 residues long. CDR3 sequence: CASSLSGGNQPQHF. CDR3 nucleotide sequence: TGTGCCAGCAGCTTAAGCGGGGGAAATCAGCCCCAGCATTTT.

This chain links TRBV7-8 with TRBJ1-6; D not resolved. Trimming took off 5 bases at V and 7 bases at J, with 21 bases between the two ends. Looked up from germline, CDR1 is SGHVS and CDR2 is FQNEAQ. The CDR3 runs to 17 residues. CDR3 region: CASSPEGLTSWNSPLHF. The CDR3 DNA reads as TGTGCCAGCAGCCCGGAAGGACTAACCTCCTGGAATTCACCCCTCCACTTT.

This chain links TRBV30 with TRBJ1-5; 11 bases agree with TRBD1. This CDR3 comprises 15 residues. The V gene end was trimmed by 4 bases and the J gene end by 2 bases; junction bases not matched to a gene: 4. CDR1 and CDR2 (germline): GTSNPN, SVGIG (reference sequence). The CDR3 reads CAWNQGQGGNQPQHF. In DNA form, the CDR3 reads TGTGCCTGGAATCAGGGACAGGGGGGCAATCAGCCCCAGCATTTT.

This clone was found once. This chain uses TRBV10-3 with TRBJ2-1; tentatively, D is TRBD2 (6 bases). This CDR3 region has 14 residues. The V and J ends lost 2 bases and 5 bases respectively, with 10 bases between them. Germline CDR1 is ENHRY and CDR2 is SYGVKD. CDR3 residues: CAISEVTSNNEQFF. The CDR3 region has the DNA TGTGCCATCAGTGAGGTGACTAGTAACAATGAGCAGTTCTTC.

This clone was seen more than once but under ten times. This chain joins TRBV7-9 and TRBJ1-1, with no clear D. This CDR3 region has 14 residues. The V end lost 4 bases, the J end lost 6 bases, and 15 bases lay between the germline ends. CDR1 and CDR2 (germline): SEHNR, FQNEAQ (reference sequence). The CDR3 is CASSYWWVGAEAFF. The CDR3 DNA sequence: TGTGCCAGCAGCTACTGGTGGGTGGGAGCTGAAGCTTTCTTT.

This chain uses TRBV5-1 with TRBJ1-1; 7 bases are a match to TRBD1. The V and J ends lost 5 bases and 11 bases, in that order; junction bases with no gene match: 9. Per germline, CDR1 SGHRS and CDR2 YFSETQ. The length of the CDR3 is 12 residues. DNA of the CDR3: TGCGCCAGCAGGGGCGAGGGGGCGGGCGCTTTCTTT. The encoded protein is CASRGEGAGAFF.

Only a few counts were recorded for this clone. The rearrangement uses TRBV19 and TRBJ2-1; D is undetermined. With 6 bases removed from V and 5 bases from J, the gap between germline ends came to 5 bases. The CDR3 has 11 amino acids. Per the germline V gene, CDR1 is LNHDA and CDR2 is SQIVND (reference sequence). The DNA for the CDR3 is TGTGCCAGTAGCACTAACAATGAGCAGTTCTTC. Amino acids: CASSTNNEQFF.

The V and J genes are TRBV6-1 and TRBJ2-1, with 8 positions matching TRBD2. CDR1 is MNHNS, CDR2 SASEGT, per germline. The CDR3 loop spans 18 amino acids. With 2 bases clipped from V and 8 bases from J, the junction kept 17 bases outside the gene matches. CDR3 DNA sequence: TGTGCCAGCAGTGAAATCATTTCGAGAGCGGGGGCCATTGATGAGCAGTTCTTC. This sequence encodes CASSEIISRAGAIDEQFF.

The rearrangement links TRBV15 to TRBJ2-5, with no clear D. V was cut by 1 base and J by 4 bases, with 10 bases left in between. The CDR3 is 14 residues long. Germline CDR1 reads LNHNV; CDR2 reads YYDKDF (reference sequence). CDR3 protein: CATSRGAFLETQYF. DNA for the CDR3: TGTGCCACCAGCAGAGGCGCGTTTTTAGAGACCCAGTACTTC.

The rearrangement links TRBV2 to TRBJ2-5, with TRBD1 as a possible D gene (5 bases). The germline gives CDR1 SNHLY, CDR2 FYNNEI. The V gene lost 4 bases and the J gene lost 5 bases, with 17 bases spanning the gap. There are 15 residues in the CDR3. The CDR3 sequence is CASSALARAGETQYF. CDR3 in DNA: TGTGCCAGCAGTGCCTTGGCCAGGGCAGGGGAGACCCAGTACTTC. The full variable domain, rest sourced from reference TRBV2 and TRBJ2-5, is EPEVTQTPSHQVTQMGQEVILRCVPISNHLYFYWYRQILGQKVEFLVSFYNNEISEKSEIFDDQFSVERPDGSNFTLKIRSTKLEDSAMYFCASSALARAGETQYFGPGTRLLVL.

The genes are TRBV5-6 and TRBJ1-2, with TRBD1 matching over 7 bases. The CDR3 has 15 amino acids. The trim removed 1 base at V and 3 bases at J, leaving 6 bases unmatched. Germline CDR1 reads SGHDT; CDR2 reads YYEEEE. The CDR3 is CASSLSGTAHYGYTF. The CDR3 nucleotides read TGTGCCAGCAGCTTGTCCGGGACAGCACACTATGGCTACACCTTC.

This clone has just a few counts. The chain links TRBV4-1 to TRBJ2-3, with D possibly being TRBD1 (7 bases). With 2 bases removed from V and 6 bases from J, the gap between germline ends came to 15 bases. CDR1 is MGHRA, CDR2 YSYEKL, per germline. There are 15 residues in the CDR3. CDR3 coding DNA: TGCGCCAGCAGCCAATTGACAGGGAGGAGTGATACGCAGTATTTT. Its protein is CASSQLTGRSDTQYF.

The rearrangement joins TRBV29-1 to TRBJ2-7, with 7 bases matching TRBD1. V lost 6 bases and J lost 7; bases outside the gene matches: 9. The CDR3 spans 12 residues. Germline loops: CDR1 SQVTM, CDR2 ANQGSEA. For the CDR3, the DNA is TGCAGCGTAGAGACAGGGTTGCGAGAGCAGTACTTC. It yields the protein CSVETGLREQYF.

The chain links TRBV4-1 to TRBJ2-3; possible D gene TRBD1, 7 bases. Germline V CDR1 and CDR2: MGHRA, YSYEKL. This CDR3 has 15 amino acids. The V end lost 3 bases, the J end lost 6 bases, and 16 bases lay between the germline ends. The DNA for the CDR3 is TGCGCCAGCAGCCATCCCGGGCAGGGGGGCGATACGCAGTATTTT. It yields the protein CASSHPGQGGDTQYF.

This clone was seen a few times. This chain links TRBV6-6 with TRBJ2-1; 14 positions agree with TRBD2. V lost 7 bases, J lost 7 bases, and 6 bases stayed unmatched. Germline values: CDR1 MNHNY, CDR2 SVGAGI (reference sequence). The CDR3 has 15 amino acids. The CDR3: CASIGLAGGPNEQFF. The CDR3 coding sequence is TGTGCCAGCATTGGACTAGCGGGGGGACCGAATGAGCAGTTCTTC.

CDR3 bases: TGTGCCAGCAGTTTCAGGAAACAAGAGACCCAGTACTTC. The encoded protein is CASSFRKQETQYF. The gene calls are TRBV6-6 and TRBJ2-5; no definite D call. Looked up from germline, CDR1 is MNHNY and CDR2 is SVGAGI (reference sequence). V gave up 4 bases and J gave up 2 bases, with 8 bases separating them. The CDR3 contains 13 residues.

The CDR3 region is CASSPAATEKQQYF. The CDR3 nucleotides are TGTGCCAGCAGCCCGGCGGCGACTGAAAAGCAGCAGTACTTC. The V gene is TRBV11-3, the J gene TRBJ2-7; D remains unclear. The CDR3 covers 14 residues. Germline CDR1 SGHNT, CDR2 YENEEA. V was trimmed by 5 bases and J by 8 bases, leaving 19 bases between them.

The chain recombines TRBV7-9 with TRBJ2-7; D is perhaps TRBD1 (7 bases). Germline CDR1 SEHNR, CDR2 FQNEAQ (reference sequence). This CDR3 has 14 residues. Trimming shortened V by 4 bases and J by 2 bases, and 12 bases separated the two germline ends. The chain's CDR3 is CASSSGGPPYEQYF. The CDR3 bases are TGTGCCAGCAGCTCAGGGGGGCCCCCCTACGAGCAGTACTTC.

The CDR3 coding sequence is TGTGCCTGTGGTGGGGGCCGAGAGCAGTACTTC. This gives the protein CACGGGREQYF. V gene TRBV30 combines with J gene TRBJ2-7; TRBD1 might be the D (6 bases). This CDR3 spans 11 amino acids. V lost 6 bases, J lost 7 bases, and 13 bases lay in between. Germline assignment: CDR1 GTSNPN and CDR2 SVGIG (reference sequence).

On this clone itself: A read error may produce the germline difference seen at one junction end. V and J are TRBV6-1 and TRBJ1-1; D gene uncertain. This CDR3 contains 15 residues. Per the germline V gene, CDR1 is MNHNS and CDR2 is SASEGT. The CDR3 sequence: CASRVGRELKTEAFF. The CDR3 DNA reads TGTGCCAGCAGGGTAGGGAGGGAGTTGAAGACTGAAGCTTTCTTT.

This clone showed up just a few times. The genes are TRBV30 and TRBJ2-7, with 7 bases lining up with TRBD2. The CDR3 is 12 residues long. The junction had 1 base not matched to a gene; V was cut back by 2 bases and J by 3 bases. CDR1 GTSNPN and CDR2 SVGIG come from the germline V gene (reference sequence). The CDR3 DNA reads as TGTGCCTGGAGTCCGGGGGGCTACGAGCAGTACTTC. Translated: CAWSPGGYEQYF. The variable domain in full, completed from reference TRBV30 and TRBJ2-7, reads SQTIHQWPATLVQPVGSPLSLECTVEGTSNPNLYWYRQAAGRGLQLLFYSVGIGQISSEVPQNLSASRPQDRQFILSSKKLLLSDSGFYLCAWSPGGYEQYFGPGTRLTVT.